This passage covers 27 T cell receptor beta chains from one sample sequenced in a study of patients and donors after allogeneic stem cell transplantation. From the RT-PCR reads, TCRdb called clonotypes with MiXCR, one entry per CDR3 protein. The sample records roughly 880,000 distinct CDR3 sequences, about a sixth being singletons. The source material was blood, either unsorted or a sorted T cell fraction (not recorded which). The receptors shown here come from a human donor who was either an allogeneic HSCT recipient or a stem cell or donor lymphocyte infusion donor (not recorded which). It is not recorded whose cells these are; they may come from a transplant donor.

The rearrangement joins TRBV4-3 to TRBJ1-3, with D uncertain. Germline lookup yields CDR1 LGHNA and CDR2 YSLEER. Trimming took off 4 bases at V and 5 bases at J, with 9 bases between the two ends. The CDR3 spans 13 residues. The CDR3 DNA reads as TGCGCCAGCAGCCCTCCATCCCGAAACACCATATATTTT. Translation: CASSPPSRNTIYF.

This clonotype was detected only a few times. V is TRBV20-1 and J is TRBJ2-1; the D is unclear. The V gene lost 3 bases and the J gene lost 1 base, with 13 bases spanning the gap. This CDR3 has 15 residues. CDR1 and CDR2 (germline): DFQATT, SNEGSKA (reference sequence). The CDR3 DNA sequence: TGCAGTGCTAGCGAACCGGCCGCTTCCTACAATGAGCAGTTCTTC. Residues: CSASEPAASYNEQFF.

In this sample, this clonotype turned up many times. J is TRBJ2-1 and V is TRBV9; 15 bases match TRBD2. This CDR3 comprises 20 residues. The germline V gene has CDR1 SGDLS and CDR2 YYNGEE. V was clipped by 4 bases and J by 0 bases; unmatched bases: 11. CDR3 in DNA: TGTGCCAGCAGCCAGACTCCCGGGACTAGCGGGGGGAGCTCCTACAATGAGCAGTTCTTC. Protein sequence: CASSQTPGTSGGSSYNEQFF.

The chain links TRBV7-9 to TRBJ1-5, with D perhaps TRBD1 (5 bases). The CDR3 is 12 amino acids. Between the trimmed V and J ends, which lost 8 bases and 11 bases, there was a span of 16 bases. The V gene's germline CDR1 is SEHNR and CDR2 FQNEAQ (reference sequence). In DNA form, the CDR3 reads TGTGCCAGCGCATCAACAGGAGGCTCCCAGCATTTT. This translates into CASASTGGSQHF. The full variable domain, rest sourced from reference TRBV7-9 and TRBJ1-5, is DTGVSQNPRHKITKRGQNVTFRCDPISEHNRLYWYRQTLGQGPEFLTYFQNEAQLEKSRLLSDRFSAERPKGSFSTLEIQRTEQGDSAMYLCASASTGGSQHFGDGTRLSIL.

The DNA of the CDR3 is TGCAGTGCTCAGAAACTAGCAGACTCCTACAATGAGCAGTTCTTC. Translating it yields CSAQKLADSYNEQFF. The chain recombines TRBV20-1 with TRBJ2-1, with TRBD2 as a possible D gene (6 bases). Germline V gene lookup returns CDR1 DFQATT and CDR2 SNEGSKA (reference sequence). The CDR3 length is 15 residues. Trimming shortened V by 5 bases and J by 0 bases, and 14 bases separated the two germline ends.

V is TRBV5-6 and J is TRBJ2-5; a possible D gene is TRBD2 (6 bases). Trimming left V 0 bases short and J 9 bases short, with 6 bases between. The CDR3 covers 11 residues. Germline CDR1 and CDR2: SGHDT and YYEEEE. DNA for the CDR3: TGTGCCAGCAGCTTGGGGGAGGCCCAGTACTTC. The encoded protein is CASSLGEAQYF.

This clonotype was seen a few times. J is TRBJ1-1 and V is TRBV5-1, with TRBD1 matching over 9 bases. The germline gives CDR1 SGHRS, CDR2 YFSETQ. J was trimmed by 1 base and V by 4 bases; bases with no gene match: 8. The CDR3 loop spans 16 amino acids. The CDR3 reads CASSLGDRETNTEAFF. The CDR3 coding sequence is TGCGCCAGCAGCCTGGGGGACAGGGAAACGAACACTGAAGCTTTCTTT. Supplemented by reference TRBV5-1 and TRBJ1-1, the full variable domain reads KAGVTQTPRYLIKTRGQQVTLSCSPISGHRSVSWYQQTPGQGLQFLFEYFSETQRNKGNFPGRFSGRQFSNSRSEMNVSTLELGDSALYLCASSLGDRETNTEAFFGQGTRLTVV.

The J gene is TRBJ1-5, the V gene TRBV7-8; no clear D. V dropped 1 base and J dropped 7 bases, with 14 bases sitting between them. Germline V CDR1 and CDR2: SGHVS, FQNEAQ. The CDR3 extends over 15 amino acids. Written as DNA, the CDR3 is TGTGCCAGCAGCTTAGTGTCGGGGTCTGGGCAGCCCCAGCATTTT. Encoded protein: CASSLVSGSGQPQHF.

The rearrangement links TRBV12-3 or TRBV12-4 to TRBJ1-2; the D gene is possibly TRBD1 (5 bases). The CDR3 is 14 amino acids. Trimming took 4 bases from V and 6 from J, leaving 15 bases between them. The CDR3 DNA follows: TGTGCCAGCAGTTATAGCAGGGAAGGACATGGCTACACCTTC. It codes for CASSYSREGHGYTF.

The chain combines TRBV3-1 with TRBJ2-3, with TRBD2 matching over 10 bases. Trimming removed 0 bases from V and 10 bases from J; junction bases left unmatched: 7. In germline, CDR1 is LGHDT, CDR2 YNNKEL (reference sequence). The CDR3 length is 15 residues. The chain's CDR3 is CASSQDWLAGEAQYF. DNA for the CDR3: TGTGCCAGCAGCCAAGACTGGCTAGCGGGGGAGGCGCAGTATTTT.

The chain is built from TRBV7-3 and TRBJ1-1, with TRBD1 as a possible D gene (5 bases). Trimming cost V 4 bases and J 5 bases, with 11 bases left between them. The CDR3 is made up of 13 amino acids. The germline gives CDR1 SGHTA, CDR2 FQGTGA. The CDR3, as DNA: TGTGCCAGCAGCTATTCCGGGACGACTGAAGCTTTCTTT. Translating it yields CASSYSGTTEAFF.

The chain links TRBV20-1 to TRBJ1-2, with 11 bases that match TRBD1. The germline V gene has CDR1 DFQATT and CDR2 SNEGSKA (reference sequence). The length of the CDR3 is 14 residues. After removal of 6 bases from V and 3 bases from J, the junction contained 6 bases not matched to a gene. The CDR3 DNA is TGCAGTGCGGACGGACAGGGGGCGTACTATGGCTACACCTTC. It encodes CSADGQGAYYGYTF.

This clonotype came up many times. The gene calls are TRBV4-2 and TRBJ2-1, with 9 bases matching TRBD2. CDR3 size: 16 residues. The junction had 6 bases not matched to a gene; V was cut back by 2 bases and J by 4 bases. Germline assignment: CDR1 LGHNA and CDR2 YNFKEQ. Here the CDR3 reads CASSQFTSGLYNEQFF. The CDR3 DNA sequence: TGTGCCAGCAGCCAATTCACTAGCGGGTTGTACAATGAGCAGTTCTTC.

In its sample, this clonotype was seen once. The chain recombines TRBV6-5 with TRBJ2-1, with D possibly TRBD2 on 7 matching bases. Per germline, CDR1 MNHEY and CDR2 SVGAGI. V lost 2 bases, J lost 6 bases, and 14 bases lay in between. This CDR3 comprises 15 residues. Here the CDR3 reads CASSYGGDIANEQFF. Here the CDR3 DNA reads TGTGCCAGCAGTTACGGGGGGGACATCGCCAATGAGCAGTTCTTC.

This clonotype was seen more than once but under ten times. The J gene is TRBJ1-1, the V gene TRBV20-1; TRBD1 is a possible D gene (5 bases). Germline CDR1 and CDR2: DFQATT and SNEGSKA (reference sequence). The V end lost 1 base, the J end lost 1 base, and 16 bases lay between the germline ends. The CDR3 totals 16 residues. The CDR3 is CSARVGGSTRNTEAFF. In nucleotides, the CDR3 is TGCAGTGCTAGAGTCGGGGGTTCGACCCGGAACACTGAAGCTTTCTTT.

The chain is built from TRBV11-1 and TRBJ2-1; TRBD1 matches 9 bases. With 5 bases clipped from V and 10 bases from J, the junction kept 3 bases outside the gene matches. Germline values: CDR1 SGHAT, CDR2 FQDESV (reference sequence). This CDR3 comprises 12 residues. The CDR3 bases are TGTGCCAGCAGCAAGGACAGGGGAGAGCAGTTCTTC. As protein: CASSKDRGEQFF.

Only a few counts were recorded for this clonotype. The genes are TRBV24-1 and TRBJ2-1; D is undetermined. V lost 9 bases to trimming and J lost 0 bases, with 5 bases between them. Germline V gene sequence: CDR1 KGHDR, CDR2 SFDVKD. The CDR3 loop spans 12 amino acids. In DNA form, the CDR3 reads TGTGCCACCGAAGGCTCCTACAATGAGCAGTTCTTC. Translating it yields CATEGSYNEQFF.

This chain connects TRBV4-3 to TRBJ1-1, with TRBD1 as a possible D gene (5 bases). V lost 4 bases and J lost 2, with 11 bases in between. Germline V gene data show CDR1 as LGHNA and CDR2 as YSLEER. The CDR3 is 14 amino acids. The CDR3 DNA reads TGCGCCAGCAGCCCTGGGGCCCACAACACTGAAGCTTTCTTT. It specifies CASSPGAHNTEAFF.

This clonotype was counted between two and nine times. The chain uses TRBV3-1 and TRBJ2-1; 10 nucleotides match TRBD2. Germline loops: CDR1 LGHDT, CDR2 YNNKEL (reference sequence). The CDR3 extends over 17 amino acids. J lost 6 bases, V lost 1 base, and 9 bases had no gene match. CDR3 DNA sequence: TGTGCCAGCAGCCAAGGACTAGCGGGCATTAACCGCAATGAGCAGTTCTTC. This translates into CASSQGLAGINRNEQFF.

This clonotype has a handful of counts. The chain uses TRBV6-2 or TRBV6-3 and TRBJ2-7; the D call may be TRBD1 or TRBD2 (5 bases each). Trimming took 2 bases from V and 7 from J, leaving 9 bases between them. Germline V gene lookup returns CDR1 MNHEY and CDR2 SVGEGT. The CDR3 has 12 residues. The CDR3 bases are TGTGCCAGCAGTTACCTGGGGGAAGAGCAGTACTTC. Protein: CASSYLGEEQYF.

The rearrangement links TRBV2 to TRBJ1-1; D remains unclear. The germline gives CDR1 SNHLY, CDR2 FYNNEI. The CDR3 is made up of 14 amino acids. The germline V and J ends were trimmed by 6 bases and 7 bases, with 18 bases remaining between them. The DNA for the CDR3 is TGTGCCAGCAGCGCCACTATCAAGGCAGTTGAAGCTTTCTTT. As protein: CASSATIKAVEAFF.

The gene calls are TRBV6-5 and TRBJ1-2; tentative D call: TRBD1 (6 bases). The CDR3 runs to 15 residues. The germline V gene has CDR1 MNHEY and CDR2 SVGAGI. V lost 2 bases, J lost 4 bases, and 14 bases lay in between. The CDR3 region is CASSYPQQGIYGYTF. The CDR3 DNA reads as TGTGCCAGCAGTTACCCCCAACAGGGTATCTATGGCTACACCTTC.

The gene calls are TRBV6-4 and TRBJ1-2; TRBD1 might be the D (6 bases). Germline V gives CDR1 MRHNA, CDR2 SNTAGT. This CDR3 region has 15 residues. The V end was cut by 4 bases, the J end by 7 bases, with 19 bases between. For the CDR3, the DNA is TGTGCCAGCAGTGGTTCAGACAGGCCCTTTTGTGGCTACACCTTC. It encodes CASSGSDRPFCGYTF.

The genes are TRBV18 and TRBJ1-2; D call uncertain. Per germline, CDR1 KGHSH and CDR2 LQKENI. The germline V and J ends were trimmed by 3 bases and 5 bases, with 7 bases remaining between them. CDR3 length equals 12 residues. For the CDR3, the DNA is TGTGCCAGCTCACCGGGGAAGTATGGCTACACCTTC. Encoded protein: CASSPGKYGYTF.

The sample holds a few counts of this clonotype. The chain combines TRBV28 with TRBJ1-2; 8 bases match TRBD1. V lost 9 bases, J lost 4 bases, and 4 bases stayed unmatched. CDR1 is MDHEN, CDR2 SYDVKM, per germline. CDR3 length: 12 residues. The CDR3 DNA reads as TGTGCCAGTCAGGGACAGGTCTATGGCTACACCTTC. As protein: CASQGQVYGYTF.

This clonotype was observed a handful of times. The chain employs TRBV15 and TRBJ2-1; no reliable D call. The V and J ends lost 1 base and 0 bases respectively, with 10 bases between them. Germline V CDR1 and CDR2: LNHNV, YYDKDF (reference sequence). The CDR3 sequence is 16 residues long. CDR3 in amino acids: CATSRVFGTSYNEQFF. The CDR3 bases are TGTGCCACCAGCAGAGTCTTCGGCACCTCCTACAATGAGCAGTTCTTC.

Turning to this clonotype: The junction shows a germline mismatch at one end, possibly a read error. The genes are TRBV5-1 and TRBJ2-1; D remains unclear. The CDR3 is 10 amino acids. Germline-derived CDR1 and CDR2 are SGHRS and YFSETQ. For the CDR3, the DNA is TGCGCCAGCCCTGGGCCCTTCTTGCTCTTC. It translates to CASPGPFLLF.